The following is a T cell receptor (beta chain) sequence with its context. Its matching antigen is unknown. The data derive from a study of CD8+CD57+ T cells in acquired aplastic anemia. Study at large: Mean yield of DNA from sorted CD4+ and CD8+ cells was 2.5 to 4 ug. General study points: The CD8+ Simpson's diversity of patients and controls was not significantly different. The study identified 25 to 30 CD8+ CDR3 sequences shared by patients and controls.

Using genomic DNA as the template, TCR beta VDJ and CDR3 profiling was carried out. TCRdb re-called the reads with MiXCR, one entry per CDR3 protein. The table shows about 400,000 distinct CDR3 sequences, with 65% to 80% occurring only once. The V end lost 0 bases, the J end lost 2 bases, and 13 bases lay between the germline ends. This CDR3 contains 15 residues. CDR1 and CDR2 (germline): DFQATT, SNEGSKA (reference sequence). Sequences were obtained from sorted CD4+, CD8+, or CD8+CD57+ T cells (not recorded which) from PBMCs. The TCR originated in a human donor in good health, serving as a control. The genes are TRBV20-1 and TRBJ1-1; the D gene is possibly TRBD1 (6 bases). The CDR3 DNA follows: TGCAGTGCTAGAGAGGGGAGGGGGAGAAACACTGAAGCTTTCTTT. Translated: CSAREGRGRNTEAFF.